This T cell receptor beta chain derives from a study of identical twins. Study-level results: Analyses of zero insertions could be partly confounded by invariant MAIT and iNKT cells. Rather than following the same donors, the conclusions depended on cross-sectional statistical analysis. The study found that models underestimated out-of-frame TCR alpha sharing in monozygotic twins.

This clonotype was counted between two and nine times. Antigen: not known. In germline, CDR1 is ENHRY, CDR2 SYGVKD. The CDR3 has 11 residues. Trimming took 9 bases from V and 7 from J, leaving 9 bases between them. Template switching supplied a universal primer site; unique molecular identifiers were carried on the cDNA. TCRdb re-called the 5' RACE reads with MiXCR, one entry per CDR3 protein. In the table there are 1.5 million to 2 million distinct CDR3 sequences, around 33% of which are singletons. Sequenced: cord blood. The receptor was isolated from a newborn girl in good health. V and J are TRBV10-3 and TRBJ2-2; no firm D call. CDR3 protein: CAIRVGGELFF. Written as DNA, the CDR3 is TGTGCCATAAGAGTTGGCGGGGAGCTGTTTTTT.